This T cell receptor beta chain is drawn from a study of PD-1 blockade in mismatch repair-deficient tumors. Study-wide findings and caveats: Tumor-resident clones, often undetectable pretreatment in blood, expanded then contracted after pembrolizumab.

The germline V gene has CDR1 GTSNPN and CDR2 SVGIG (reference sequence). The CDR3 is 16 residues long. V was trimmed by 2 bases and J by 7 bases, leaving 20 bases between them. The time point: identical approximately ten-day culture without peptide (control). Three pembrolizumab responders had their TCRs sequenced. A roughly ten-day in vitro culture was run per each of seven reactive peptides. Notes on this clone: Its matching antigen is unknown.

Method: immunoSEQ multiplex PCR; TCRdb's copy keeps in-frame clones and lacks some. The sample records about 14,000 clones, over 75% being singletons. The J gene is TRBJ2-2, the V gene TRBV30; either TRBD1 or TRBD2 may supply D (5 bases each). This TCR came from an adult with mismatch repair-deficient cancer. This material consisted of cells cultured in vitro, taken from a patient treated with pembrolizumab. CDR3 sequence: CAWSTGTTGSVGELFF. The DNA of the CDR3 is TGTGCCTGGAGTACGGGAACCACAGGTTCAGTCGGGGAGCTGTTTTTT. The full variable domain, with the rest looked up from reference TRBV30 and TRBJ2-2, is SQTIHQWPATLVQPVGSPLSLECTVEGTSNPNLYWYRQAAGRGLQLLFYSVGIGQISSEVPQNLSASRPQDRQFILSSKKLLLSDSGFYLCAWSTGTTGSVGELFFGEGSRLTVL.